This record looks at one TCR beta chain sequence and its context. The antigen is unknown. The treatment here: roughly 10-day PBMC culture with coronavirus spike peptide pools or control peptides (ViraFEST assay). Germline V gene sequence: CDR1 KGHDR, CDR2 SFDVKD. The CDR3 sequence is 12 residues long. Trimming cost V 4 bases and J 7 bases, with 7 bases left between them. The sample is drawn from a study of vaccination and CD4 T cells after COVID-19. Study background: Six men and four women formed the convalescents, two being Hispanic. Stimulation of the cells used overlapping spike peptide pools from SARS-CoV-2 and from the common cold coronaviruses HCoV-NL63, HCoV-OC43 and HCoV-229E.

Researchers used the Oncomine TCR Beta short-read assay to sequence DNA from cultured CD4+ T cells. Once CD4+ T cells had been cultured, genomic DNA was extracted from them. TCRdb re-called the PCR reads with MiXCR, one entry per CDR3 protein. The repertoire holds over 12,000 distinct CDR3 sequences, with less than 50% as singletons. The genes are TRBV24-1 and TRBJ1-5; no definite D call. Sequences were obtained from cultured CD4+ T cells from blood. The clonotype was recovered from a human donor with COVID-19. Here the CDR3 reads CATSEFEQPQHF. The CDR3 nucleotides read TGTGCCACCAGTGAATTCGAACAGCCCCAGCATTTT.